This TCR beta chain was identified during a study of long-term antiretroviral therapy in people with HIV. Study-level findings and limits: Dating from the mid-2000s to the late 2010s, the blood was possibly obtained under older ART regimens.

The CDR3 spans 16 residues. Trimming removed 0 bases from V and 0 bases from J, with 9 bases in between. Investigators performed immunoSEQ version v3.0 at survey level. Some clones are missing from TCRdb's copy, which holds only in-frame ones; the method was immunoSEQ multiplex PCR. Among 20,000 to 30,000 clones listed, under 90% were seen once. Notes on this clone: The target antigen is unknown.

This TCR derives from a man in his forties or fifties with HIV. The chain links TRBV23-1 to TRBJ2-4, with D maybe TRBD2 (5 bases). TRBV23-1 has ORF status, its function being uncertain. Sequences were derived from unsorted PBMCs, sampled 4.8 years after starting antiretroviral therapy. CDR3 coding DNA: TGCGCCAGCAGTCAATCGGACTCACGAGCCAAAAACATTCAGTACTTC. This codes for CASSQSDSRAKNIQYF.